This is a list of T cell receptor beta chains from one sample in a study of cytomegalovirus exposure and HLA in healthy donors. The method was immunoSEQ multiplex PCR; TCRdb's version includes in-frame clones alone and lacks a portion of them. This repertoire shows about 130,000 clones, approximately 80% found once; its top ten account for 2.7%. Sequenced sample: PBMCs. Source of these receptors: a boy aged 2 to 10 in good health and CMV-seronegative. Each CDR3 is given with its conserved first and last residue. A D gene is named only where the DNA matches it firmly. Clone size is shown for a subset of rows, as once, few, many or a class of expanded clone.

j_call: TRBJ2-5
clone_size: NA
v_call: TRBV30
d_call: TRBD2
cdr3_aa: CAWSTLKVRDTGGELQETQYF
cdr3_nt: TGTGCCTGGAGTACCCTCAAGGTTCGGGACACGGGAGGGGAGTTACAAGAGACCCAGTACTTC

j_call: TRBJ1-1
clone_size: NA
v_call: TRBV4-2
d_call: NA
cdr3_aa: CASSPYTQGSTEAFF
cdr3_nt: TGTGCCAGCAGCCCTTACACCCAGGGGAGCACTGAAGCTTTCTTT

j_call: TRBJ2-7
clone_size: NA
v_call: TRBV6-5
d_call: TRBD2
cdr3_aa: CASSYGTSGGYEQYF
cdr3_nt: TGTGCCAGCAGTTACGGGACTAGCGGGGGCTACGAGCAGTACTTC

j_call: TRBJ2-2
clone_size: NA
v_call: TRBV30
d_call: TRBD2
cdr3_aa: CAFPGGSNTGELFF
cdr3_nt: TGTGCCTTTCCGGGGGGGTCAAACACCGGGGAGCTGTTTTTT

j_call: TRBJ1-2
clone_size: NA
v_call: TRBV7-9
d_call: NA
cdr3_aa: CASSLVGGAGYTF
cdr3_nt: TGTGCCAGCAGCTTAGTCGGGGGAGCGGGCTACACCTTC

j_call: TRBJ2-2
clone_size: few
v_call: TRBV5-1
d_call: NA
cdr3_aa: CASSLGTPKRDTGELFF
cdr3_nt: TGCGCCAGCAGCTTGGGTACCCCTAAGCGGGACACCGGGGAGCTGTTTTTT

j_call: TRBJ1-1
clone_size: NA
v_call: TRBV7-9
d_call: TRBD1
cdr3_aa: CSSSLPWTGTNTEAFF
cdr3_nt: TGTTCCAGCAGCTTACCCTGGACAGGGACGAACACTGAAGCTTTCTTT

j_call: TRBJ2-3
clone_size: NA
v_call: TRBV6-1
d_call: NA
cdr3_aa: CASRGGADTDTQYF
cdr3_nt: TGTGCCAGCAGGGGGGGGGCCGACACAGATACGCAGTATTTT

j_call: TRBJ1-4
clone_size: NA
v_call: TRBV15
d_call: TRBD1
cdr3_aa: CAITGATNEKLFF
cdr3_nt: TGTGCCATCACAGGGGCAACTAATGAAAAACTGTTTTTT

j_call: TRBJ1-2
clone_size: NA
v_call: TRBV10-3
d_call: NA
cdr3_aa: CAISDVPNHQGYTF
cdr3_nt: TGTGCCATCAGTGATGTACCCAATCATCAGGGCTACACCTTC

j_call: TRBJ1-1
clone_size: NA
v_call: TRBV30
d_call: TRBD1
cdr3_aa: CAWSALRAGGFLNVAFF
cdr3_nt: TGTGCCTGGAGTGCCCTTAGGGCAGGGGGCTTTCTAAATGTAGCTTTCTTT

j_call: TRBJ1-1
clone_size: NA
v_call: TRBV7-2
d_call: NA
cdr3_aa: CASSYRTTGWGMNTEAFF
cdr3_nt: TGTGCCAGCAGCTATAGAACGACGGGATGGGGAATGAACACTGAAGCTTTCTTT

j_call: TRBJ1-6
clone_size: NA
v_call: TRBV30
d_call: NA
cdr3_aa: CAWGPTGPPLHF
cdr3_nt: TGTGCCTGGGGTCCCACAGGGCCACCCCTCCACTTT

j_call: TRBJ1-1
clone_size: once
v_call: TRBV18
d_call: TRBD1
cdr3_aa: CASSPVGTGDFCAFF
cdr3_nt: TGTGCCAGCTCACCCGTCGGGACAGGGGATTTTTGCGCTTTCTTT

j_call: TRBJ1-2
clone_size: NA
v_call: TRBV30
d_call: NA
cdr3_aa: CAWSVRSSGSYGYTF
cdr3_nt: TGTGCCTGGAGTGTACGGTCTTCCGGGAGTTACGGCTACACCTTC

j_call: TRBJ2-2
clone_size: NA
v_call: TRBV5-1
d_call: NA
cdr3_aa: CASSTDTGELFF
cdr3_nt: TGCGCCAGCAGCACTGACACCGGGGAGCTGTTTTTT

j_call: TRBJ2-3
clone_size: NA
v_call: TRBV9
d_call: NA
cdr3_aa: CASSEAHQDSTDTQYF
cdr3_nt: TGTGCCAGCAGCGAGGCCCATCAGGATAGCACAGATACGCAGTATTTT

j_call: TRBJ1-1
clone_size: NA
v_call: TRBV15
d_call: NA
cdr3_aa: CATSRRKPGTVSEAFF
cdr3_nt: TGTGCCACCAGCAGACGAAAACCCGGGACTGTCTCTGAAGCTTTCTTT

j_call: TRBJ2-5
clone_size: NA
v_call: TRBV9
d_call: NA
cdr3_aa: CASSVGLGQGETQYF
cdr3_nt: TGTGCCAGCAGCGTAGGACTTGGACAAGGGGAGACCCAGTACTTC

j_call: TRBJ1-2
clone_size: NA
v_call: TRBV5-6
d_call: NA
cdr3_aa: CASSLEQVGNYGYTF
cdr3_nt: TGTGCCAGCAGCTTGGAACAGGTTGGAAACTATGGCTACACCTTC

j_call: TRBJ2-3
clone_size: NA
v_call: TRBV7-9
d_call: NA
cdr3_aa: CASSLSLLAGEFTDTQYF
cdr3_nt: TGTGCCAGCAGCTTATCCCTTCTGGCAGGTGAATTCACAGATACGCAGTATTTT

j_call: TRBJ2-5
clone_size: NA
v_call: TRBV30
d_call: NA
cdr3_aa: CAWTPRVRETQYF
cdr3_nt: TGTGCCTGGACCCCGAGGGTGCGAGAGACCCAGTACTTC

j_call: TRBJ2-1
clone_size: NA
v_call: TRBV7-2
d_call: TRBD1
cdr3_aa: CASSSGTGSDEQFF
cdr3_nt: TGTGCCAGCAGCTCCGGGACAGGGAGTGATGAGCAGTTCTTC

j_call: TRBJ2-2
clone_size: NA
v_call: TRBV5-1
d_call: TRBD2
cdr3_aa: CASSLVAGGPAGELFF
cdr3_nt: TGCGCCAGCAGCTTGGTAGCGGGAGGGCCCGCCGGGGAGCTGTTTTTT

j_call: TRBJ1-1
clone_size: NA
v_call: TRBV11-3
d_call: NA
cdr3_aa: CASSVQENTEAFF
cdr3_nt: TGTGCCAGCTCCGTACAGGAAAACACTGAAGCTTTCTTT

j_call: TRBJ1-2
clone_size: NA
v_call: TRBV5-5
d_call: TRBD1
cdr3_aa: CASSYLDRAGGYTF
cdr3_nt: TGTGCCAGCAGCTACCTGGACAGGGCGGGTGGCTACACCTTC

j_call: TRBJ2-2
clone_size: NA
v_call: TRBV6-5
d_call: NA
cdr3_aa: CASTPGGADAGELFF
cdr3_nt: TGTGCCAGCACCCCAGGAGGGGCGGATGCCGGGGAGCTGTTTTTT

j_call: TRBJ2-1
clone_size: NA
v_call: TRBV6-5
d_call: TRBD2
cdr3_aa: CATSRGGRAGYEQFF
cdr3_nt: TGTGCCACCTCCCGGGGGGGGAGGGCCGGTTATGAGCAGTTCTTC

j_call: TRBJ1-5
clone_size: NA
v_call: TRBV4-1
d_call: NA
cdr3_aa: CASSQARNQPQHF
cdr3_nt: TGCGCCAGCAGCCAAGCGAGGAATCAGCCCCAGCATTTT